The rows below give T cell receptor beta chains drawn from one sample of a study of blood T cell repertoires in COVID-19. Clones were read by immunoSEQ multiplex PCR, and TCRdb kept only the in-frame ones, dropping some. Of about 67,000 clones listed, 70% to 90% are singletons. What was sequenced was peripheral blood. The receptors derive from a woman at least 80 years old with acute or convalescent COVID-19. Each CDR3 is given with its conserved first and last residue. The order of the fields is V gene, J gene, D gene, CDR3 protein, CDR3 DNA. A D gene is named only where the DNA matches it firmly.

>TRBV5-6|TRBJ2-7|TRBD2
CASSLTGGPSTYEQYF
TGTGCCAGCAGCTTGACGGGGGGACCTAGTACCTACGAGCAGTACTTC
>TRBV18|TRBJ2-1|TRBD2
CASSGAGTTPNEQFF
TGTGCCAGCTCAGGGGCCGGGACTACCCCCAATGAGCAGTTCTTC
>TRBV28|TRBJ1-5|TRBD1
CASSPPDRGPNQPQHF
TGTGCCAGCAGTCCCCCCGACAGGGGACCAAATCAGCCCCAGCATTTT
>TRBV4-2|TRBJ1-1|-
CASSGDRTVYGTEAFF
TGTGCCAGCAGCGGCGACAGGACGGTTTATGGCACTGAAGCTTTCTTT
>TRBV10-1|TRBJ1-2|TRBD1
CASRDRAGDYGYTF
TGCGCCAGCAGGGACAGGGCCGGCGACTATGGCTACACCTTC
>TRBV27|TRBJ2-1|TRBD2
CASSLLAGGSYNEQFF
TGTGCCAGCAGTTTGTTAGCGGGGGGCTCCTACAATGAGCAGTTCTTC
>TRBV5-6|TRBJ1-1|TRBD1
CASSLTGTGEGEAFF
TGTGCCAGCAGCCTCACCGGGACAGGGGAAGGTGAAGCTTTCTTT
>TRBV19|TRBJ1-2|-
CASSMRGSAENYGYTF
TGTGCCAGTAGTATGAGAGGCAGCGCCGAGAACTATGGCTACACCTTC
>TRBV28|TRBJ2-2|TRBD2
CASSLLRGSGRRTGELFF
TGTGCCAGCAGTTTATTGAGGGGCAGCGGGAGGCGCACCGGGGAGCTGTTTTTT
>TRBV11-2|TRBJ1-3|-
CAWRSLLSGNTIYF
TGTGCCTGGAGGAGTTTACTCTCTGGAAACACCATATATTTT
>TRBV7-8|TRBJ2-3|-
CASSPRTVSTDTQYF
TGTGCCAGCAGCCCACGGACAGTTAGCACAGATACGCAGTATTTT
>TRBV9|TRBJ1-5|-
CASSFGPSGEPQHF
TGTGCCAGCAGCTTTGGACCTTCCGGGGAGCCCCAGCATTTT
>TRBV2|TRBJ1-5|-
CASTLSRSGNQPQHF
TGTGCCAGCACCCTAAGCCGCTCTGGCAATCAGCCCCAGCATTTT
>TRBV28|TRBJ1-1|TRBD1
CASSRGAMNTEAFF
TGTGCCAGCAGCAGGGGGGCCATGAACACTGAAGCTTTCTTT
>TRBV4-1|TRBJ1-2|-
CASSQDSAQANKYYGYTF
TGCGCCAGCAGCCAAGATAGTGCACAGGCTAACAAGTACTATGGCTACACCTTC
>TRBV19|TRBJ2-1|TRBD2
CASSNSGRAGNEQFF
TGTGCCAGTAGTAATAGCGGGAGAGCGGGCAATGAGCAGTTCTTC
>TRBV5-4|TRBJ1-5|-
CASSLGPTVNQPQHF
TGTGCCAGCAGCTTAGGTCCCACAGTAAATCAGCCCCAGCATTTT
>TRBV23-1|TRBJ2-7|TRBD1
CASSQWTGGLDEQYF
TGCGCCAGCAGTCAATGGACAGGGGGTTTGGACGAGCAGTACTTC
>TRBV3-1/TRBV3-2|TRBJ1-1|-
CASSRAMNTEAFF
TGTGCCAGCAGCCGGGCAATGAACACTGAAGCTTTCTTT